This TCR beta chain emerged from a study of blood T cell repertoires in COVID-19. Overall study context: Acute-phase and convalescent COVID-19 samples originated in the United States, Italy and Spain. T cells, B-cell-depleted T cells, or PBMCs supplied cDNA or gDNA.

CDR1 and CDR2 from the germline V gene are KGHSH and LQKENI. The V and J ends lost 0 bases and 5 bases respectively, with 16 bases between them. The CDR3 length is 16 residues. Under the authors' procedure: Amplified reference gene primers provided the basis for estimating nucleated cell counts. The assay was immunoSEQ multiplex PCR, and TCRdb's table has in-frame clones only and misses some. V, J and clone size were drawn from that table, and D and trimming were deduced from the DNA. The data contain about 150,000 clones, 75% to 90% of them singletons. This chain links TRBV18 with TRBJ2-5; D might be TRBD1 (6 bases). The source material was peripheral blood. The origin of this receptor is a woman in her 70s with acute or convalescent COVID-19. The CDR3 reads CASSPPNGGARETQYF. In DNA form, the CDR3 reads TGTGCCAGCTCACCACCGAATGGGGGCGCCCGGGAGACCCAGTACTTC.